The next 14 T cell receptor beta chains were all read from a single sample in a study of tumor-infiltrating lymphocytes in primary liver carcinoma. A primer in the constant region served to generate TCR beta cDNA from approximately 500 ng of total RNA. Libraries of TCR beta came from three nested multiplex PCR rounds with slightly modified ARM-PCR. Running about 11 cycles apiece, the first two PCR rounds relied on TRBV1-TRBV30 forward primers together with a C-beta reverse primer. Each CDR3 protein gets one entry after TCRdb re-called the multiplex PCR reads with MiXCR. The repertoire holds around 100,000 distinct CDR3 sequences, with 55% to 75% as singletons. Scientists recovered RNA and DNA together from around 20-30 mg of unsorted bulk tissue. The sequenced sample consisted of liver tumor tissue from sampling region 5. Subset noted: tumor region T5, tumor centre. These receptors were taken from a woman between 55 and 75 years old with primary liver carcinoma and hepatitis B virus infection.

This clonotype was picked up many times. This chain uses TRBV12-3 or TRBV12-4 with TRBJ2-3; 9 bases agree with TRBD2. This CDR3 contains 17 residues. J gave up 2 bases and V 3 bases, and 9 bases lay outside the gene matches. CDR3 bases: TGTGCCAGCAGTTTTTCGGGAGCGGGAGGATTCACAGATACGCAGTATTTT. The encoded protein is CASSFSGAGGFTDTQYF.

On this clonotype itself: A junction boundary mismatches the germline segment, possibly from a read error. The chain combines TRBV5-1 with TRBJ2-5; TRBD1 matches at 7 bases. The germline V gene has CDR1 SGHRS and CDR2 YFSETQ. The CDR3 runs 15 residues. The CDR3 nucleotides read TGCGCCAGCACCTTGACCAACAGGGGTGAAGAGACACAGTACTTC. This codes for CASTLTNRGEETQYF. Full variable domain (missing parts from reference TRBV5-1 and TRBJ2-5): KAGVTQTPRYLIKTRGQQVTLSCSPISGHRSVSWYQQTPGQGLQFLFEYFSETQRNKGNFPGRFSGRQFSNSRSEMNVSTLELGDSALYLCASTLTNRGEETQYFGPGTRLLVL.

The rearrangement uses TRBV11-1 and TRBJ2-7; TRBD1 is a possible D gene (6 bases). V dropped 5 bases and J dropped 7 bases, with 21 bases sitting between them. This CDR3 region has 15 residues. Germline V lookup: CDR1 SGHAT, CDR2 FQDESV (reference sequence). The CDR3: CASSPRTAGVCEQYF. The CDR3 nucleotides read TGTGCCAGCAGCCCTCGGACAGCAGGAGTATGTGAGCAGTACTTC.

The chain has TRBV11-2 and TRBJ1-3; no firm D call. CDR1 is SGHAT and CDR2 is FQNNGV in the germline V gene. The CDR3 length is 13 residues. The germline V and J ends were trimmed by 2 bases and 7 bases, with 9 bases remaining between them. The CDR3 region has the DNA TGTGCCAGCAGCTTACCGGTTGGGAACACCATATATTTT. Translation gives CASSLPVGNTIYF. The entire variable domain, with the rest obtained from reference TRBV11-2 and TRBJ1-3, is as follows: EAGVAQSPRYKIIEKRQSVAFWCNPISGHATLYWYQQILGQGPKLLIQFQNNGVVDDSQLPKDRFSAERLKGVDSTLKIQPAKLEDSAVYLCASSLPVGNTIYFGEGSWLTVV.

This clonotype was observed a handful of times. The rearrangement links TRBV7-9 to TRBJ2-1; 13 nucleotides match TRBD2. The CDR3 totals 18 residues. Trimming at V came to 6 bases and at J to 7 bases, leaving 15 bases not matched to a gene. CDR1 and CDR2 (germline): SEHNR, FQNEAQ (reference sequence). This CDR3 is CASRHLLAGGPKLNEQFF. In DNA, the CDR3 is TGTGCCAGCAGACACTTACTAGCGGGAGGGCCGAAGTTGAATGAGCAGTTCTTC.

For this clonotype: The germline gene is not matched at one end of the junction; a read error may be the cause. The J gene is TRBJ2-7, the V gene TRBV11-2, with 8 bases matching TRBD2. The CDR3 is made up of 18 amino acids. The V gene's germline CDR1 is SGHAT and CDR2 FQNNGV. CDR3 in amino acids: CTSSLDWVSLAGPYEQHF. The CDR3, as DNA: TGTACCAGTAGCTTAGATTGGGTCAGTCTAGCGGGTCCCTACGAGCAGCACTTC.

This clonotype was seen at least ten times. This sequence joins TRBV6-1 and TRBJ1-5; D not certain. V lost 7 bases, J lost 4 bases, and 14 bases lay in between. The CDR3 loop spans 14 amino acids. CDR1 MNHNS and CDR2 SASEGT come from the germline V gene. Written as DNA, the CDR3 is TGTGCCAGCACGAAAGGCGCGGCTAATCAGCCCCAGCATTTT. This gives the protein CASTKGAANQPQHF.

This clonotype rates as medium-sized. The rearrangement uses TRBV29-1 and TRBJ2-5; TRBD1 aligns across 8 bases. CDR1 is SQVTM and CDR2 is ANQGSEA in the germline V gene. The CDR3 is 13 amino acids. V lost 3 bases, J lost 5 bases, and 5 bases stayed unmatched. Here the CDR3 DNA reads TGCAGCGTTGAGGCAGGGGGCGCGGAGACCCAGTACTTC. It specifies CSVEAGGAETQYF.

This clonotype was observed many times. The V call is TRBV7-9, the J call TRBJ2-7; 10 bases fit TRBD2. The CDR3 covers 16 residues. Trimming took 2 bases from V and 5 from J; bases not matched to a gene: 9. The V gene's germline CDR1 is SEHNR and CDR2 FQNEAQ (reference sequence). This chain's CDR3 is CASSLQPSGSFDEQYF. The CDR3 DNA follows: TGTGCCAGCAGCTTACAACCTAGCGGGAGTTTCGACGAGCAGTACTTC.

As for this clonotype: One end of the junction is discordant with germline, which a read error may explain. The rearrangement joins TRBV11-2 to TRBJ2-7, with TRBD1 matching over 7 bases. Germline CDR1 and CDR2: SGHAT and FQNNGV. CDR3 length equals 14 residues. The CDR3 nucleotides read TGTGCCAGCAGTTTAGTTGAGACAGGGATCGAGAAGTACTTC. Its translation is CASSLVETGIEKYF.

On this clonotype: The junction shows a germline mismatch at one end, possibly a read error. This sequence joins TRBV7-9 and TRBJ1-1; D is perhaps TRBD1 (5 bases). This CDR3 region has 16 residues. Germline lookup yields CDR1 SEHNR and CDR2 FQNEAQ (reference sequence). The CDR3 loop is CASSPREGRANTEVFF. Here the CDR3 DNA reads TGTGCCAGCAGCCCGCGGGAGGGACGGGCTAACACTGAAGTTTTCTTT.

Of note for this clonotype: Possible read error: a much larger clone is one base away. CDR3 loop: CAISQGLGYYNEQFF. For the CDR3, the DNA is TGTGCCATCAGCCAAGGGCTGGGCTACTACAATGAGCAGTTCTTC. The rearrangement uses TRBV14 and TRBJ2-1, with D unclear. The CDR3 has 15 amino acids. Germline V gene lookup returns CDR1 SGHDN and CDR2 FVKESK.

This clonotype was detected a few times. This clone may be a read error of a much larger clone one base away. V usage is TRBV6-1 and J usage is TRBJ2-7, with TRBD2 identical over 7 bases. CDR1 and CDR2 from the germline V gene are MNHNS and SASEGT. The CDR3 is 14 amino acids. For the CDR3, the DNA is TGTGCCAGCTGTGAGCCGGGGGGACCCTACGAGCAGTACTTC. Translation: CASCEPGGPYEQYF.

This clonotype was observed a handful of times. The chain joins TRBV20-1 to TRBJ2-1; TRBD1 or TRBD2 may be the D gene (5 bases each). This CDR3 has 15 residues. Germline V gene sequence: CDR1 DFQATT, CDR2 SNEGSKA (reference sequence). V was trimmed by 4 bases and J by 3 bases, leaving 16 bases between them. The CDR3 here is CSAKNGIDSYNEQFF. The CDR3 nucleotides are TGCAGTGCTAAGAACGGGATCGACAGCTACAATGAGCAGTTCTTC.